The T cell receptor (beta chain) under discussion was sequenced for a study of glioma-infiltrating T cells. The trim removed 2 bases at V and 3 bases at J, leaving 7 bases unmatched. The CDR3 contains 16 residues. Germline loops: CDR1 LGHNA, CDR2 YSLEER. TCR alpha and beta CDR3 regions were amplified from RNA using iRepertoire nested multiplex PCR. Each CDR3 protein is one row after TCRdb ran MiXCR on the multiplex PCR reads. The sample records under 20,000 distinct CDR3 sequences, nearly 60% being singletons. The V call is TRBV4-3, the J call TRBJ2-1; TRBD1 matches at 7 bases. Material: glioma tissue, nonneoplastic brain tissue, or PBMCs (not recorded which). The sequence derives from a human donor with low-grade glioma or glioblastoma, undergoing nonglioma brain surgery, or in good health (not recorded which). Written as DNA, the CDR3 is TGCGCCAGCAGCCAAACGGGACAGAGCTTCTACAATGAGCAGTTCTTC. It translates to CASSQTGQSFYNEQFF.